This TCR beta chain comes out of a study of T cell responses to AZD1222 COVID-19 vaccine. Second-dose schedules of about 4 or about 12 weeks were combined. Using immunoSEQ multiplex PCR, the repertoire was profiled, and TCRdb retains in-frame clones only, with some absent. The sample has over 140,000 clones, nearly 95% seen once; the top ten hold about 3.7%. The study's findings and limits: Breadth and depth of Spike-specific TCRs rose after two AZD1222 doses.

The ends lost 0 bases at V and 8 bases at J; junction bases unmatched: 9. This CDR3 has 15 residues. Germline V CDR1 and CDR2: PRHDT, FYEKMQ (reference sequence). In regard to this clone: Its antigen is not known.

This chain uses TRBV13 with TRBJ1-2, with 7 bases identical to TRBD1. This sequence was found in an adult who received the AZD1222 COVID-19 vaccine. The sample consisted of peripheral blood, taken 28 days after the second AZD1222 dose. The CDR3 nucleotides are TGTGCCAGCAGCTTAGGCCAGGGGACAGTCCAGGGCTACACCTTC. It yields the protein CASSLGQGTVQGYTF.